These 22 T cell receptor beta chains were all obtained from the same sample, sequenced in a study of cytomegalovirus exposure and HLA in healthy donors. The PCR used 60 Vbeta and 13 Jbeta primers. The data were produced by immunoSEQ multiplex PCR, yet TCRdb's version contains in-frame clones alone and is incomplete. The table includes some 63,000 clones, around 80% detected once. The sequencing input was PBMCs. These TCRs come from a woman aged 35 to 49 in good health and CMV-seronegative.

This rearrangement joins TRBV6-1 to TRBJ2-7; 7 nucleotides align to TRBD1. V was pared by 6 bases and J by 3 bases, with 8 bases of the junction left unmatched. This CDR3 is built from 14 residues. The germline V gene encodes CDR1 MNHNS and CDR2 SASEGT. The CDR3 region has the DNA TGTGCCAGCAGGCCGGGACAGAGTAACTACGAGCAGTACTTC. Amino acids: CASRPGQSNYEQYF.

This chain links TRBV4-1 with TRBJ2-7; 7 bases map to TRBD2. This CDR3 is built from 15 residues. After removal of 0 bases from V and 1 base from J, the junction contained 3 bases not matched to a gene. Germline V gene data show CDR1 as MGHRA and CDR2 as YSYEKL. CDR3 sequence reads: CASSQEREGSYEQYF. For the CDR3, the DNA is TGCGCCAGCAGCCAAGAGAGGGAGGGATCCTACGAGCAGTACTTC.

V and J are TRBV11-2 and TRBJ2-1; 12 nucleotides agree with TRBD2. The J segment lost 7 bases and the V segment lost 7 bases, leaving 5 bases of the junction unmatched. The CDR3 has 14 amino acids. Germline CDR1 is SGHAT and CDR2 is FQNNGV. The CDR3 region is CASNLLAGGNEQFF. The CDR3 nucleotides are TGTGCCAGCAATCTACTAGCGGGAGGTAATGAGCAGTTCTTC.

V usage is TRBV27 and J usage is TRBJ2-1, with D perhaps matching TRBD2 (6 bases). From germline, CDR1 is MNHEY and CDR2 SMNVEV (reference sequence). With 8 bases removed from V and 6 bases from J, the gap between germline ends came to 20 bases. The CDR3 runs to 15 residues. DNA for the CDR3: TGTGCCAGCCGCCTCCGGGACGGACTAACCAATGAGCAGTTCTTC. Its protein product is CASRLRDGLTNEQFF.

This clone was seen more than once but under ten times. The J gene is TRBJ2-2, the V gene TRBV6-4, with a weak D call TRBD1 (5 bases). With 2 bases removed from V and 2 bases from J, the gap between germline ends came to 12 bases. This CDR3 is built from 16 residues. Germline assignment: CDR1 MRHNA and CDR2 SNTAGT. CDR3 nucleotide sequence: TGTGCCAGCAGTGACAATGGGGCGAGTAACACCGGGGAGCTGTTTTTT. The encoded protein is CASSDNGASNTGELFF.

V usage is TRBV19 and J usage is TRBJ2-7, with TRBD1 identical over 7 bases. The ends lost 5 bases at V and 2 bases at J; junction bases unmatched: 9. The germline CDR1 and CDR2 sequences are LNHDA and SQIVND (reference sequence). There are 15 residues in the CDR3. Here the CDR3 DNA reads TGTGCCAGTAGTCTGGACAGGTCCGGGACCTACGAGCAGTACTTC. It is translated as CASSLDRSGTYEQYF. Looking up the rest from reference TRBV19 and TRBJ2-7 gives the full variable domain: DGGITQSPKYLFRKEGQNVTLSCEQNLNHDAMYWYRQDPGQGLRLIYYSQIVNDFQKGDIAEGYSVSREKKESFPLTVTSAQKNPTAFYLCASSLDRSGTYEQYFGPGTRLTVT.

The genes are TRBV9 and TRBJ2-7, with D perhaps matching TRBD1 (6 bases). From germline, CDR1 is SGDLS and CDR2 YYNGEE. The CDR3 totals 14 residues. The V gene lost 4 bases and the J gene lost 0 bases, with 11 bases spanning the gap. The DNA for the CDR3 is TGTGCCAGCAGCCGGGACACCCTCTCCTACGAGCAGTACTTC. Protein sequence: CASSRDTLSYEQYF. Variable domain in full (rest from reference TRBV9 and TRBJ2-7): DSGVTQTPKHLITATGQRVTLRCSPRSGDLSVYWYQQSLDQGLQFLIQYYNGEERAKGNILERFSAQQFPDLHSELNLSSLELGDSALYFCASSRDTLSYEQYFGPGTRLTVT.

This clone has only a few counts. The chain is built from TRBV7-2 and TRBJ2-1, with 7 positions matching TRBD2. V shed 1 base and J 7 bases; nucleotides not matched to a gene: 16. There are 18 residues in the CDR3. Germline CDR1 reads SGHTA; CDR2 reads FQGNSA. The CDR3: CASSLGVGIGGSYNEQFF. CDR3 nucleotide sequence: TGTGCCAGCAGCTTAGGGGTGGGAATAGGCGGGAGTTATAATGAGCAGTTCTTC. The whole variable domain, remainder taken from reference TRBV7-2 and TRBJ2-1, is GAGVSQSPSNKVTEKGKDVELRCDPISGHTALYWYRQSLGQGLEFLIYFQGNSAPDKSGLPSDRFSAERTGGSVSTLTIQRTQQEDSAVYLCASSLGVGIGGSYNEQFFGPGTRLTVL.

The count of this clone is one. V is TRBV5-6 and J is TRBJ1-3; 9 positions match TRBD1. CDR3 length equals 16 residues. The junction had 8 bases not matched to a gene; V was cut back by 4 bases and J by 3 bases. CDR1 and CDR2 (germline): SGHDT, YYEEEE. The CDR3 DNA follows: TGTGCCAGCAGCCGTAAGGGACAGGGCTATGGAAACACCATATATTTT. Protein product: CASSRKGQGYGNTIYF.

The chain recombines TRBV11-2 with TRBJ2-6; 7 bases map to TRBD2. Per germline, CDR1 SGHAT and CDR2 FQNNGV. J lost 0 bases, V lost 3 bases, and 5 bases had no gene match. The CDR3 runs 17 residues. CDR3 in amino acids: CASSLASGISGANVLTF. The DNA for the CDR3 is TGTGCCAGCAGCTTGGCTAGCGGCATCTCTGGGGCCAACGTCCTGACTTTC. Complete variable domain (other parts from reference TRBV11-2 and TRBJ2-6): EAGVAQSPRYKIIEKRQSVAFWCNPISGHATLYWYQQILGQGPKLLIQFQNNGVVDDSQLPKDRFSAERLKGVDSTLKIQPAKLEDSAVYLCASSLASGISGANVLTFGAGSRLTVL.

This clone was found a few times. The chain has TRBV5-1 and TRBJ2-1; D is unclear. Trimming shortened V by 0 bases and J by 0 bases, and 10 bases separated the two germline ends. CDR3 length: 16 residues. Germline V gene sequence: CDR1 SGHRS, CDR2 YFSETQ. DNA of the CDR3: TGCGCCAGCAGCTTGGCCCCCGCCAGCTCCTACAATGAGCAGTTCTTC. This gives the protein CASSLAPASSYNEQFF.

The V call is TRBV4-1, the J call TRBJ2-1, with TRBD2 identical over 10 bases. Germline CDR1 reads MGHRA; CDR2 reads YSYEKL. There are 15 residues in the CDR3. Trimming removed 5 bases from V and 8 bases from J; junction bases left unmatched: 9. The CDR3 DNA follows: TGCGCCAGCAGCAAGCGGTCTAGCGGGAGCGATGAGCAGTTCTTC. This sequence encodes CASSKRSSGSDEQFF.

The J gene is TRBJ2-3, the V gene TRBV28; the D gene is possibly TRBD2 (5 bases). Deletions cut 5 bases from V and 3 bases from J, with 12 bases between. The CDR3 is made up of 14 amino acids. CDR1 is MDHEN, CDR2 SYDVKM, per germline. This CDR3 reads CASSHDRETDTQYF. CDR3 in DNA: TGTGCCAGCAGTCATGACCGGGAAACAGATACGCAGTATTTT.

The rearrangement joins TRBV7-9 to TRBJ1-5; D is ambiguous. Trimming removed 5 bases at V and 5 bases at J, with 7 bases between. The germline gives CDR1 SEHNR, CDR2 FQNEAQ (reference sequence). CDR3 length: 12 amino acids. This chain's CDR3 is CASSAEDQPQHF. The CDR3 region has the DNA TGTGCCAGCAGCGCAGAAGATCAGCCCCAGCATTTT.

The gene calls are TRBV4-3 and TRBJ2-7, with 9 nucleotides matching TRBD1. The CDR3 has 16 residues. The V and J ends lost 0 bases and 5 bases, in that order; junction bases with no gene match: 8. The germline V gene has CDR1 LGHNA and CDR2 YSLEER. The DNA of the CDR3 is TGCGCCAGCAGCCAAGATAAGGGGGACAGGGTCAACGAGCAGTACTTC. Amino acid sequence: CASSQDKGDRVNEQYF.

The chain recombines TRBV5-6 with TRBJ2-5, with D perhaps matching TRBD1 (6 bases). V was clipped by 4 bases and J by 1 base, with 11 bases between them. The CDR3 is 14 residues long. In germline, CDR1 is SGHDT, CDR2 YYEEEE. The CDR3 reads CASSLGQFQETQYF. The CDR3 DNA reads as TGTGCCAGCAGCCTCGGACAGTTCCAAGAGACCCAGTACTTC.

The chain has TRBV6-1 and TRBJ1-1, with a possible D match to TRBD1 (5 bases). Germline loops: CDR1 MNHNS, CDR2 SASEGT. V gave up 1 base and J gave up 0 bases, with 9 bases separating them. CDR3 length: 15 residues. DNA of the CDR3: TGTGCCAGCAGTGAAGAGGACAAGTTGAACACTGAAGCTTTCTTT. It codes for CASSEEDKLNTEAFF.

The rearrangement uses TRBV6-5 and TRBJ2-7; no reliable D call. Germline V gene data show CDR1 as MNHEY and CDR2 as SVGAGI. The CDR3 runs 13 residues. Deletions cut 0 bases from V and 3 bases from J, with 6 bases between. Here the CDR3 DNA reads TGTGCCAGCAGTTACTCGAGTGTCTACGAGCAGTACTTC. Translated: CASSYSSVYEQYF.

The V gene is TRBV29-1, the J gene TRBJ2-7; tentatively, D is TRBD2 (6 bases). CDR1 is SQVTM and CDR2 is ANQGSEA in the germline V gene. CDR3 length equals 14 residues. Deletions cut 2 bases from V and 2 bases from J, with 13 bases between. The CDR3 spells CSVEHRGRAYEQYF. The CDR3 DNA reads as TGCAGCGTTGAACATCGGGGGAGAGCCTACGAGCAGTACTTC.

CDR3 amino acids: CASSLEGGREETQYF. For the CDR3, the DNA is TGTGCCAGCAGCTTAGAAGGAGGGAGGGAAGAGACCCAGTACTTC. The chain joins TRBV13 to TRBJ2-5; the match to TRBD2 covers 7 bases. The junction had 5 bases not matched to a gene; V was cut back by 1 base and J by 3 bases. The length of the CDR3 is 15 residues. Germline V gene data show CDR1 as PRHDT and CDR2 as FYEKMQ (reference sequence). Complete variable domain (other parts from reference TRBV13 and TRBJ2-5): AAGVIQSPRHLIKEKRETATLKCYPIPRHDTVYWYQQGPGQDPQFLISFYEKMQSDKGSIPDRFSAQQFSDYHSELNMSSLELGDSALYFCASSLEGGREETQYFGPGTRLLVL.

The genes are TRBV19 and TRBJ2-1, with 8 bases that match TRBD1. The CDR3 contains 12 residues. The V gene end was trimmed by 9 bases and the J gene end by 4 bases; junction bases not matched to a gene: 2. Germline V lookup: CDR1 LNHDA, CDR2 SQIVND (reference sequence). Written as DNA, the CDR3 is TGTGCCAGCACAGGGGGGTACAATGAGCAGTTCTTC. It specifies CASTGGYNEQFF.

This clone has a handful of counts. The chain is built from TRBV25-1 and TRBJ1-4, with D possibly being TRBD1 (6 bases). Germline CDR1 reads MGHDK; CDR2 reads SYGVNS. V gave up 2 bases and J gave up 5 bases, with 18 bases separating them. The CDR3 covers 17 residues. DNA of the CDR3: TGTGCCAGCAGTGAAAAAGGGGGGGCAGCCCTAAATGAAAAACTGTTTTTT. Translated, it gives CASSEKGGAALNEKLFF.